This TCR beta chain was identified during a study of shared T cell receptors in the human thymus. Germline CDR1 is SGHVS and CDR2 is FNYEAQ. V gave up 5 bases and J gave up 6 bases; unmatched junction bases: 16. The CDR3 is 17 residues long. The repertoire was sequenced with immunoSEQ multiplex PCR; TCRdb's copy has only in-frame clones and lacks some. The table records 600,000 or so clones, approximately 89% of them present only once. These data also featured in a second study, about human thymus T cells. That source adds: Having surgery to correct congenital heart defects, healthy Finnish infants acted as the donors. In corrective heart surgery, resections were taken, and these provided the thymus tissue. Thymic and blood repertoires seemed to show skewed V and J gene use.

The genes are TRBV7-6 and TRBJ2-7; TRBD2 aligns across 10 bases. Sequencing used thymocytes. This sequence was found in a boy under two years old with a congenital heart defect. In nucleotides, the CDR3 is TGTGCCAGCAGCCCAGGGGTAGCGGGAGGTCTGGGGGCCGAGCAGTACTTC. Protein: CASSPGVAGGLGAEQYF.